The 15 T cell receptor beta chains below all came from one sample that was sequenced in a study of cytomegalovirus exposure and HLA in healthy donors. Both 60 Vbeta primers and 13 Jbeta primers went into the PCR. TCRdb keeps only in-frame clones here, not all; method: immunoSEQ multiplex PCR. The sample carries 84,000 or so clones, around 85% recorded once. Sequenced input: PBMCs. These receptors were taken from a man aged 25 to 40 in good health and CMV-seronegative.

The rearrangement uses TRBV15 and TRBJ1-5; D is unclear. The germline V gene encodes CDR1 LNHNV and CDR2 YYDKDF (reference sequence). The CDR3 totals 16 residues. V dropped 1 base and J dropped 0 bases, with 10 bases sitting between them. CDR3 DNA sequence: TGTGCCACCAGCAGAGTGGGCAGTTATAGCAATCAGCCCCAGCATTTT. Translating it yields CATSRVGSYSNQPQHF.

This clone showed up just a few times. The chain couples TRBV6-5 to TRBJ1-4; TRBD1 is a possible D gene (5 bases). The germline V gene encodes CDR1 MNHEY and CDR2 SVGAGI. The CDR3 spans 14 residues. V was clipped by 2 bases and J by 6 bases, with 10 bases between them. The CDR3: CASSYRGGDEKLFF. The DNA for the CDR3 is TGTGCCAGCAGTTACAGGGGTGGGGATGAAAAACTGTTTTTT.

This chain links TRBV19 with TRBJ1-5; D uncertain. Germline values: CDR1 LNHDA, CDR2 SQIVND (reference sequence). Trimming took 8 bases from V and 4 from J, leaving 9 bases between them. The CDR3 is 12 amino acids. The CDR3 sequence is CASHRTNQPQHF. CDR3 bases: TGTGCCAGTCACCGTACAAATCAGCCCCAGCATTTT. Full variable domain (missing parts from reference TRBV19 and TRBJ1-5): DGGITQSPKYLFRKEGQNVTLSCEQNLNHDAMYWYRQDPGQGLRLIYYSQIVNDFQKGDIAEGYSVSREKKESFPLTVTSAQKNPTAFYLCASHRTNQPQHFGDGTRLSIL.

V gene TRBV4-2 combines with J gene TRBJ1-2; no clear D. Germline V gives CDR1 LGHNA, CDR2 YNFKEQ. CDR3 size: 14 residues. The ends were cut back, 0 bases at V and 4 bases at J, with 9 bases in the middle. The CDR3 here is CASSQDRSAYGYTF. The CDR3 coding sequence is TGTGCCAGCAGCCAAGATCGAAGCGCCTATGGCTACACCTTC.

This chain links TRBV19 with TRBJ1-5; perhaps TRBD1 as D (6 bases). CDR3 length: 14 residues. Trimming cost V 6 bases and J 4 bases, with 13 bases left between them. From germline, CDR1 is LNHDA and CDR2 SQIVND (reference sequence). The CDR3 nucleotides are TGTGCCAGTAGGTCAGGGGTTTGGAATCAGCCCCAGCATTTT. It is translated as CASRSGVWNQPQHF. Supplemented by reference TRBV19 and TRBJ1-5, the full variable domain reads DGGITQSPKYLFRKEGQNVTLSCEQNLNHDAMYWYRQDPGQGLRLIYYSQIVNDFQKGDIAEGYSVSREKKESFPLTVTSAQKNPTAFYLCASRSGVWNQPQHFGDGTRLSIL.

The rearrangement links TRBV5-1 to TRBJ2-7, with TRBD1 matching over 8 bases. The germline CDR1 and CDR2 sequences are SGHRS and YFSETQ. Germline trimming cut 4 bases from V and 3 bases from J; bases unmatched to any gene: 6. The CDR3 spans 14 residues. CDR3 amino acids: CASSIQGGSYEQYF. The CDR3, as DNA: TGCGCCAGCAGCATACAGGGGGGTAGCTACGAGCAGTACTTC.

The gene calls are TRBV7-9 and TRBJ1-6, with D possibly TRBD1 on 6 matching bases. V dropped 2 bases and J dropped 0 bases, with 8 bases sitting between them. This CDR3 spans 16 amino acids. From germline, CDR1 is SEHNR and CDR2 FQNEAQ (reference sequence). As DNA, the CDR3 is TGTGCCAGCAGCTTATACAGGGACTCCTATAATTCACCCCTCCACTTT. Translating gives CASSLYRDSYNSPLHF.

V is TRBV2 and J is TRBJ1-2; TRBD1 matches at 9 bases. This CDR3 contains 15 residues. The V gene's germline CDR1 is SNHLY and CDR2 FYNNEI. V was clipped by 6 bases and J by 4 bases; unmatched bases: 9. CDR3 residues: CASSPNRGQGYGYTF. The CDR3 DNA reads as TGTGCCAGCAGCCCCAACAGGGGGCAAGGCTATGGCTACACCTTC.

In this sample, this clone turned up once. The genes are TRBV5-4 and TRBJ2-2, with a weak D call TRBD1 (6 bases). V shed 4 bases and J shed 3 bases, with 13 bases lying between them. The germline V gene has CDR1 SGHNT and CDR2 YYREEE (reference sequence). The CDR3 consists of 15 residues. The CDR3 loop is CASSPGTSDTGELFF. As DNA, the CDR3 is TGTGCCAGCAGCCCCGGGACAAGCGACACCGGGGAGCTGTTTTTT.

V and J are TRBV5-6 and TRBJ2-1; TRBD1 agrees at 10 bases. CDR1 is SGHDT and CDR2 is YYEEEE in the germline V gene. This CDR3 has 15 residues. V lost 4 bases and J lost 4; bases outside the gene matches: 5. As DNA, the CDR3 is TGTGCCAGCAGCACCGCGGACAGGGGGTACAATGAGCAGTTCTTC. It specifies CASSTADRGYNEQFF.

The rearrangement links TRBV19 to TRBJ1-4; D not certain. There are 14 residues in the CDR3. From germline, CDR1 is LNHDA and CDR2 SQIVND (reference sequence). V lost 7 bases, J lost 0 bases, and 9 bases lay in between. CDR3 sequence: CASMRLATNEKLFF. In nucleotides, the CDR3 is TGTGCCAGTATGAGGCTAGCAACTAATGAAAAACTGTTTTTT.

This clone was recorded only once. The chain links TRBV7-2 to TRBJ1-4, with TRBD1 matching 7 bases. This CDR3 is built from 14 residues. From germline, CDR1 is SGHTA and CDR2 FQGNSA. V lost 4 bases, J lost 7 bases, and 6 bases stayed unmatched. CDR3 in DNA: TGTGCCAGCAGCTCCAGGGGGGCCGGTGAAAAACTGTTTTTT. As protein: CASSSRGAGEKLFF.

The chain recombines TRBV6-5 with TRBJ1-1, with D possibly matching TRBD1 (6 bases). The V gene's germline CDR1 is MNHEY and CDR2 SVGAGI. The CDR3 extends over 14 amino acids. Trimming left V 6 bases short and J 0 bases short, with 11 bases between. The CDR3 region is CASSWDKLNTEAFF. The CDR3, as DNA: TGTGCCAGCAGCTGGGACAAGCTGAACACTGAAGCTTTCTTT.

The chain employs TRBV6-5 and TRBJ1-2, with TRBD1 matching 9 bases. This CDR3 is 14 amino acids long. Germline-derived CDR1 and CDR2 are MNHEY and SVGAGI. The trim removed 4 bases at V and 3 bases at J, leaving 3 bases unmatched. The CDR3 here is CASSWGDRDYGYTF. The CDR3 nucleotides are TGTGCCAGCAGTTGGGGGGACAGGGACTATGGCTACACCTTC.

The chain couples TRBV5-1 to TRBJ2-1; TRBD1 is a possible D gene (6 bases). Germline CDR1 SGHRS, CDR2 YFSETQ. The length of the CDR3 is 15 residues. The V and J ends lost 0 bases and 8 bases respectively, with 15 bases between them. In DNA form, the CDR3 reads TGCGCCAGCAGCTTGGCCGGATACAGGGATGATGAGCAGTTCTTC. This gives the protein CASSLAGYRDDEQFF.